This T cell receptor beta chain is from a study of OX40 agonist ivuxolimab in advanced cancers. For the study at large: Patients receiving dose escalation had hepatocellular carcinoma, melanoma, renal cell or head and neck cancer.

Study-wide results and caveats: CD4+ and CD8+ T cells in blood underwent clonal expansion by week 6 at 0.1 to 3.0 mg/kg. Some patients without response likewise showed low normalized clonal expansion.

This CDR3 spans 15 amino acids. Per the germline V gene, CDR1 is MNHEY and CDR2 is SMNVEV (reference sequence). V lost 3 bases and J lost 7; bases outside the gene matches: 4. This clone appeared a single time. Its antigen is not identified. Using immunoSEQ multiplex PCR, the repertoire was profiled, and TCRdb retains in-frame clones only, with some absent. Seen here are approximately 60,000 clones, roughly 86% observed once, and the top ten hold more than 4.5%. The chain joins TRBV27 to TRBJ1-5; 12 bases agree with TRBD1. The sample in question was CD4+ or CD8+ T cells sorted from blood, obtained in a trial of the OX40 agonist ivuxolimab. This clonotype originated in an adult with an advanced solid tumor such as melanoma, head and neck, liver or kidney cancer. The CDR3 DNA is TGTGCCAGCAGTTTGGGACAGGGGGCTGGACAGCCCCAGCATTTT. Translated: CASSLGQGAGQPQHF.